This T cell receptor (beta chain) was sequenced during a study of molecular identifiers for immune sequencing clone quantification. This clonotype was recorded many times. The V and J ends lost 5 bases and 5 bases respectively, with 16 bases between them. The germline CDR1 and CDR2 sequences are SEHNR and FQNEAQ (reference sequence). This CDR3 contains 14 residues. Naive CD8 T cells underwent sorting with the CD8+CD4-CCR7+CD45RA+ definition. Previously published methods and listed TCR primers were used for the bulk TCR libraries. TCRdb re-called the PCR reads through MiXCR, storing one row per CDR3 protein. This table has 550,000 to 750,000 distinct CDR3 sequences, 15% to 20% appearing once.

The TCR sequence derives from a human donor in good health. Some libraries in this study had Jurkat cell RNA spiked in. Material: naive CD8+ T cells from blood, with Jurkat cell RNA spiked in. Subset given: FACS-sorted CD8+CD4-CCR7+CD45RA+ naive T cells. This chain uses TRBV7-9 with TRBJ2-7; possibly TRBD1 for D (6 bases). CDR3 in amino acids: CASSPPGAAHEQYF. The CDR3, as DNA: TGTGCCAGCAGCCCGCCAGGGGCAGCCCACGAGCAGTACTTC.